Included here is one TCR beta chain sequence, with context. This specimen belongs to a study of cytomegalovirus exposure and HLA in healthy donors. Per germline, CDR1 MNHEY and CDR2 SVGAGI. The V segment lost 5 bases and the J segment 1 base; nucleotides outside the gene matches: 7. The CDR3 totals 15 residues. The PCR made use of 60 Vbeta and 13 Jbeta primers. The protocol was immunoSEQ multiplex PCR, while the TCRdb copy is restricted to in-frame clones and leaves out a portion. The table includes some 170,000 clones, roughly 85% detected once. This sequence was found in a man aged 40-50 years in good health and CMV-seronegative. The chain recombines TRBV6-5 with TRBJ2-7; 8 bases match TRBD1. What was sequenced was PBMCs. CDR3 bases: TGTGCCAGCAGTCCTCACAGGGGGAATTCCTACGAGCAGTACTTC. It encodes CASSPHRGNSYEQYF.